This T cell receptor (beta chain) was recorded in a study of cytomegalovirus exposure and HLA in healthy donors. Regarding this clone: Antigen: not known.

The CDR3 has 15 amino acids. The germline V gene has CDR1 MDHEN and CDR2 SYDVKM. Trimming removed 5 bases from V and 5 bases from J, with 19 bases in between. The study, taken as a whole, reports: The investigators catalogued 150 to 200 TCR beta chains as cytomegalovirus-associated. Most TCR sequences were rare, but some public TCRs occurred in many donors.

Sequenced by immunoSEQ multiplex PCR; TCRdb stores in-frame clones only, minus some. The repertoire includes some 190,000 clones, about nine tenths of them detected once, and approximately 7.7% sits in the top ten. The receptor was derived from a man aged 30-40 years in good health and CMV-seropositive. The gene calls are TRBV28 and TRBJ2-7, with D possibly TRBD1 on 6 matching bases. The sequencing input was PBMCs. The chain's CDR3 is CASSPQMTGGHEQYF. The CDR3 DNA sequence: TGTGCCAGCAGTCCTCAAATGACAGGCGGCCACGAGCAGTACTTC.